This TCR beta chain was recorded in a study of blood T cells in healthy people across ages. Study-wide background: Researchers report that template switching captured about one barcoded beta molecule per two T cells. Study findings and constraints: A roughly linear age-dependent decrease characterized TCR beta diversity per million T cells. A strong correlation was seen between TCR beta diversity and naive T cell percentage.

Alongside a J-beta primer mix, a sample-barcoded 5' primer served in a second PCR lasting about 7 to 11 cycles. TCRdb used MiXCR to reprocess the 5' RACE reads, holding one entry per CDR3 protein. Among about 970,000 distinct CDR3 sequences listed, just over 50% were seen once. The CDR3 totals 16 residues. From germline, CDR1 is KGHDR and CDR2 SFDVKD. V shed 4 bases and J 0 bases; nucleotides not matched to a gene: 4. As concerns this clonotype: The antigen remains undetermined.

Per-sample PBMC isolation yielded at least 6.5 million cells. This sequence was found in a woman in her sixties in good health. Sequencing was done on a sample of blood. This sequence joins TRBV24-1 and TRBJ2-1, with 8 bases identical to TRBD1. CDR3 in DNA: TGTGCCACCAGTGAGCCAGGGGGCTTCTCCTACAATGAGCAGTTCTTC. Its translation: CATSEPGGFSYNEQFF.